The 23 T cell receptor beta chains reported below all come from one sample, sequenced in a study of blood T cell repertoires in COVID-19. This table comes from immunoSEQ multiplex PCR, and its TCRdb copy is limited to in-frame clones, with some not included. Here the sample spans approximately 190,000 clones, roughly 80% being singletons. Sequenced material: PBMCs or T cells enriched from blood (not recorded which). Every receptor here comes from a man aged 35-49 years who had recovered from COVID-19.

The rearrangement uses TRBV7-9 and TRBJ1-2, with 9 positions matching TRBD1. The CDR3 is 16 residues long. Looked up from germline, CDR1 is SEHNR and CDR2 is FQNEAQ (reference sequence). The ends lost 3 bases at V and 2 bases at J; junction bases unmatched: 7. The DNA for the CDR3 is TGTGCCAGCAGCTTTCAGACAGGGGGGACGAACTATGGCTACACCTTC. It codes for CASSFQTGGTNYGYTF.

This chain links TRBV3-1 (or the pseudogene TRBV3-2) with TRBJ2-3, with 8 bases fitting TRBD2. Trimming cost V 0 bases and J 4 bases; bases outside gene matches: 3. The CDR3 sequence is 15 residues long. The V gene's germline CDR1 is LGHDT and CDR2 YNNKEL (reference sequence). For the CDR3, the DNA is TGTGCCAGCAGCCAAGAAGGACTAGCACCAGATACGCAGTATTTT. Translation: CASSQEGLAPDTQYF.

The chain couples TRBV30 to TRBJ1-3; perhaps TRBD1 as D (6 bases). There are 16 residues in the CDR3. Trimming took 0 bases from V and 0 from J, leaving 12 bases between them. Germline-derived CDR1 and CDR2 are GTSNPN and SVGIG (reference sequence). CDR3 nucleotides: TGTGCCTGGAGTGTACAGGGTAGAATCTCTGGAAACACCATATATTTT. Encoded protein: CAWSVQGRISGNTIYF.

The chain is built from TRBV6-5 and TRBJ1-6, with D maybe TRBD1 (6 bases). The CDR3 has 14 residues. Germline CDR1 reads MNHEY; CDR2 reads SVGAGI. Trimming took 4 bases from V and 5 from J, leaving 9 bases between them. CDR3 DNA sequence: TGTGCCAGCAGTTCAGGACAGAATAATTCACCCCTCCACTTT. It yields the protein CASSSGQNNSPLHF.

The chain is built from TRBV5-6 and TRBJ2-1, with D possibly TRBD2 on 5 matching bases. Between the trimmed V and J ends, which lost 2 bases and 7 bases, there was a span of 10 bases. This CDR3 has 13 residues. CDR1 and CDR2 from the germline V gene are SGHDT and YYEEEE. The CDR3 spells CASSFPGKNEQFF. In DNA, the CDR3 is TGTGCCAGCAGCTTCCCGGGGAAAAATGAGCAGTTCTTC. The whole variable domain, remainder taken from reference TRBV5-6 and TRBJ2-1, is DAGVTQSPTHLIKTRGQQVTLRCSPKSGHDTVSWYQQALGQGPQFIFQYYEEEERQRGNFPDRFSGHQFPNYSSELNVNALLLGDSALYLCASSFPGKNEQFFGPGTRLTVL.

The chain joins TRBV7-3 to TRBJ2-2; TRBD2 agrees at 8 bases. Per germline, CDR1 SGHTA and CDR2 FQGTGA. The CDR3 sequence is 16 residues long. Trimming took 1 base from V and 4 from J; bases not matched to a gene: 5. CDR3 residues: CASSLSSTSGTGELFF. The CDR3, as DNA: TGTGCCAGCAGCTTAAGTAGTACTAGCGGCACCGGGGAGCTGTTTTTT.

The J gene is TRBJ2-7, the V gene TRBV19; D perhaps matches TRBD1 (5 bases). There are 13 residues in the CDR3. The V end was cut by 11 bases, the J end by 3 bases, with 17 bases between. Looked up from germline, CDR1 is LNHDA and CDR2 is SQIVND (reference sequence). The CDR3, as DNA: TGTGCCGTCTCGCAGGGTCTGAGCTACGAGCAGTACTTC. It codes for CAVSQGLSYEQYF.

This clone was recorded a few times. The chain has TRBV7-2 and TRBJ2-1; 8 bases align to TRBD2. Germline lookup yields CDR1 SGHTA and CDR2 FQGNSA. This CDR3 region has 16 residues. Trimming cost V 2 bases and J 3 bases; bases outside gene matches: 6. CDR3 residues: CASSLRRGAIYNEQFF. CDR3 in DNA: TGTGCCAGCAGCTTACGGCGGGGGGCGATCTACAATGAGCAGTTCTTC.

V is TRBV19 and J is TRBJ1-1; D remains unclear. V lost 7 bases and J lost 1, with 10 bases in between. The CDR3 length is 13 residues. Germline CDR1 is LNHDA and CDR2 is SQIVND (reference sequence). The CDR3 here is CASKATPNTEAFF. The CDR3 region has the DNA TGTGCCAGTAAGGCGACTCCGAACACTGAAGCTTTCTTT.

The V and J genes are TRBV10-3 and TRBJ2-3; 7 positions match TRBD2. V was pared by 5 bases and J by 2 bases, with 4 bases of the junction left unmatched. The germline V gene encodes CDR1 ENHRY and CDR2 SYGVKD. The CDR3 runs to 14 residues. CDR3 loop: CAISRGGSTDTQYF. The CDR3 bases are TGTGCCATCAGTAGGGGAGGGTCCACAGATACGCAGTATTTT.

V usage is TRBV28 and J usage is TRBJ2-1, with 8 bases lining up with TRBD1. Germline CDR1 is MDHEN and CDR2 is SYDVKM. Trimming took 2 bases from V and 7 from J; bases not matched to a gene: 7. This CDR3 spans 15 amino acids. CDR3 bases: TGTGCCAGCAGTTTAATAGGGACAGGTCGGAATGAGCAGTTCTTC. This gives the protein CASSLIGTGRNEQFF. The entire variable domain, with the rest obtained from reference TRBV28 and TRBJ2-1, is as follows: DVKVTQSSRYLVKRTGEKVFLECVQDMDHENMFWYRQDPGLGLRLIYFSYDVKMKEKGDIPEGYSVSREKKERFSLILESASTNQTSMYLCASSLIGTGRNEQFFGPGTRLTVL.

V is TRBV5-1 and J is TRBJ2-7; 10 nucleotides align to TRBD1. V lost 6 bases and J lost 2; bases outside the gene matches: 5. This CDR3 is 14 amino acids long. Germline lookup yields CDR1 SGHRS and CDR2 YFSETQ. CDR3 nucleotide sequence: TGCGCCAGCAATAGCGGACAGGGGGCCTACGAGCAGTACTTC. It translates to CASNSGQGAYEQYF. The full variable domain, in which reference TRBV5-1 and TRBJ2-7 provide the parts outside the CDR3, is KAGVTQTPRYLIKTRGQQVTLSCSPISGHRSVSWYQQTPGQGLQFLFEYFSETQRNKGNFPGRFSGRQFSNSRSEMNVSTLELGDSALYLCASNSGQGAYEQYFGPGTRLTVT.

This chain uses TRBV19 with TRBJ1-1, with 8 nucleotides matching TRBD1. V was pared by 5 bases and J by 5 bases, with 10 bases of the junction left unmatched. The germline V gene has CDR1 LNHDA and CDR2 SQIVND (reference sequence). The CDR3 totals 15 residues. CDR3 residues: CASSSLGTGRTEAFF. CDR3 nucleotide sequence: TGTGCCAGTAGTTCATTAGGGACAGGAAGAACTGAAGCTTTCTTT. Full variable domain (remainder filled in from reference TRBV19 and TRBJ1-1): DGGITQSPKYLFRKEGQNVTLSCEQNLNHDAMYWYRQDPGQGLRLIYYSQIVNDFQKGDIAEGYSVSREKKESFPLTVTSAQKNPTAFYLCASSSLGTGRTEAFFGQGTRLTVV.

The chain is built from TRBV3-1 (or the pseudogene TRBV3-2) and TRBJ1-2, with D tentatively TRBD1 (6 bases). Germline CDR1 is LGHDT and CDR2 is YNNKEL (reference sequence). The CDR3 runs 14 residues. V lost 1 base and J lost 1, with 7 bases in between. In DNA, the CDR3 is TGTGCCAGCAGCCAAGGGACAGATAACTATGGCTACACCTTC. Protein product: CASSQGTDNYGYTF.

The V call is TRBV2, the J call TRBJ1-3; a possible D gene is TRBD1 (6 bases). Germline loops: CDR1 SNHLY, CDR2 FYNNEI. Trimming shortened V by 7 bases and J by 0 bases, and 19 bases separated the two germline ends. The CDR3 has 17 amino acids. CDR3 protein: CASTLLVRGDSGNTIYF. The CDR3 coding sequence is TGTGCCAGCACCTTACTCGTCAGGGGCGACTCTGGAAACACCATATATTTT.

The gene calls are TRBV7-9 and TRBJ1-1; the match to TRBD1 covers 7 bases. The germline gives CDR1 SEHNR, CDR2 FQNEAQ (reference sequence). The CDR3 runs 16 residues. The V segment lost 5 bases and the J segment 2 bases; nucleotides outside the gene matches: 11. In DNA, the CDR3 is TGTGCCAGCAGCCCAGGACAGGCCTGGGTAAACACTGAAGCTTTCTTT. This codes for CASSPGQAWVNTEAFF.

The V gene is TRBV11-3, the J gene TRBJ2-1; TRBD1 agrees at 8 bases. V dropped 5 bases and J dropped 6; count of bases not matched to a gene: 6. Per germline, CDR1 SGHNT and CDR2 YENEEA. This CDR3 region has 14 residues. CDR3 nucleotide sequence: TGTGCCAGCAGCGGTACAGGGGGTGGCAATGAGCAGTTCTTC. This codes for CASSGTGGGNEQFF.

The chain employs TRBV28 and TRBJ2-1, with 8 bases matching TRBD2. Germline V gene sequence: CDR1 MDHEN, CDR2 SYDVKM. Trimming took 7 bases from V and 6 from J; bases not matched to a gene: 2. CDR3 size: 12 residues. The CDR3 sequence is CASNRGGNEQFF. Written as DNA, the CDR3 is TGTGCCAGCAATCGGGGGGGCAATGAGCAGTTCTTC.

V gene TRBV6-2 or TRBV6-3 combines with J gene TRBJ2-7, with D unclear. Germline V CDR1 and CDR2: MNHEY, SVGEGT. The V gene lost 2 bases and the J gene lost 4 bases, with 9 bases spanning the gap. The CDR3 loop spans 13 amino acids. CDR3 coding DNA: TGTGCCAGCAGTTACCCTAACAGTTACGAGCAGTACTTC. Protein sequence: CASSYPNSYEQYF.

The chain has TRBV9 and TRBJ1-1; 10 nucleotides agree with TRBD1. From germline, CDR1 is SGDLS and CDR2 YYNGEE. The CDR3 consists of 15 residues. V shed 3 bases and J 5 bases; nucleotides not matched to a gene: 7. The CDR3, as DNA: TGTGCCAGCAGCGCGACAGGGGGCTCCGAGACTGAAGCTTTCTTT. Protein sequence: CASSATGGSETEAFF.

V is TRBV6-2 or TRBV6-3 and J is TRBJ2-3; 8 bases line up with TRBD2. There are 16 residues in the CDR3. From germline, CDR1 is MNHEY and CDR2 SVGEGT. The ends lost 4 bases at V and 3 bases at J; junction bases unmatched: 9. This CDR3 reads CASSFLGSGVTDTQYF. The CDR3 bases are TGTGCCAGCAGTTTTCTTGGTAGCGGGGTAACAGATACGCAGTATTTT.

The rearrangement joins TRBV11-2 to TRBJ1-2, with 7 bases fitting TRBD1. V was pared by 1 base and J by 3 bases, with 5 bases of the junction left unmatched. Germline V gene sequence: CDR1 SGHAT, CDR2 FQNNGV. The CDR3 sequence is 15 residues long. The CDR3 spells CASSLVGGQHYGYTF. The CDR3 DNA follows: TGTGCCAGCAGCTTAGTGGGGGGACAGCACTATGGCTACACCTTC.

This clone was counted a few times. This chain connects TRBV6-5 to TRBJ1-3; TRBD1 might be the D (5 bases). CDR1 is MNHEY, CDR2 SVGAGI, per germline. The germline V and J ends were trimmed by 10 bases and 2 bases, with 9 bases remaining between them. This CDR3 contains 12 residues. The CDR3 loop is CATGKTGNTIYF. CDR3 bases: TGTGCCACAGGGAAGACTGGAAACACCATATATTTT.